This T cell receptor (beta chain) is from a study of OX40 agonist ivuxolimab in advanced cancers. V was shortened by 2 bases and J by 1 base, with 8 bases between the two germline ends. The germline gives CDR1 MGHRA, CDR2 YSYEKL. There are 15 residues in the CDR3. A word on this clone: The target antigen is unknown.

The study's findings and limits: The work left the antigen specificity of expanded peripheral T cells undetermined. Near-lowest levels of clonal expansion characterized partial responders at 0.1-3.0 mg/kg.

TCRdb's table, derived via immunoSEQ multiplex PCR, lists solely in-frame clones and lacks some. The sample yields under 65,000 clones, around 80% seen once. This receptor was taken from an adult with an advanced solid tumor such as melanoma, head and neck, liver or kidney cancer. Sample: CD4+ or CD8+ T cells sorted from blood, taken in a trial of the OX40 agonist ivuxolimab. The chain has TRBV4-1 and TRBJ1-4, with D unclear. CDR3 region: CASSQPAVTNEKLFF. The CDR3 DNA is TGCGCCAGCAGCCAACCAGCGGTAACTAATGAAAAACTGTTTTTT.